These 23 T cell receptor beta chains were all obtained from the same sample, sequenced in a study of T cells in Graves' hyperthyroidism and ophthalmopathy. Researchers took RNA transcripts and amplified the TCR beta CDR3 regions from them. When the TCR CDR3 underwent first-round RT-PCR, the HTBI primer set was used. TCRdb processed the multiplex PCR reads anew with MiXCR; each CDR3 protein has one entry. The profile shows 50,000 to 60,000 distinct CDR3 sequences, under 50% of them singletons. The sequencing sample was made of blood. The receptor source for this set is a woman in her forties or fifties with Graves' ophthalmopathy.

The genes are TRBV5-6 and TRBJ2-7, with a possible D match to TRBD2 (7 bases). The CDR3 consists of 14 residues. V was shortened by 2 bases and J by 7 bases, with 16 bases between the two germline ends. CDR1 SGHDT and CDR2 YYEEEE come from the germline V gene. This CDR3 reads CASSFRGGAGEQYF. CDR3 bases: TGTGCCAGCAGCTTTAGAGGGGGGGCGGGAGAGCAGTACTTC.

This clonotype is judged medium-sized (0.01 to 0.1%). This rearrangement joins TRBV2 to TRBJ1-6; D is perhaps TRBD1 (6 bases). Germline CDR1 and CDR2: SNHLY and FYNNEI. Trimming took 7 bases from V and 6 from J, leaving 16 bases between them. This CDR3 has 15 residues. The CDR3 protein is CASIRDRTLNSPLHF. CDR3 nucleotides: TGTGCCAGCATCCGAGACAGGACCCTTAATTCACCCCTCCACTTT.

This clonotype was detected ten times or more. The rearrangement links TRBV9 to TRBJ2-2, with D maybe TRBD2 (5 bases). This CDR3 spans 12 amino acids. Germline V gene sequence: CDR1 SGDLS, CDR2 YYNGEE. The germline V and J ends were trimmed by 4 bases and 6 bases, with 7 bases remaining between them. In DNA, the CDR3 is TGTGCCAGCAGCCAGCGGCCCGGGGAGCTGTTTTTT. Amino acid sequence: CASSQRPGELFF.

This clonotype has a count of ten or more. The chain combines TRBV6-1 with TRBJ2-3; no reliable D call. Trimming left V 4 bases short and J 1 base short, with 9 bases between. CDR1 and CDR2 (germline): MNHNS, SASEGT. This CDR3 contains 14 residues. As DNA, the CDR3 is TGTGCCAGCAGTGTAAGCTTGGGCACAGATACGCAGTATTTT. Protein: CASSVSLGTDTQYF.

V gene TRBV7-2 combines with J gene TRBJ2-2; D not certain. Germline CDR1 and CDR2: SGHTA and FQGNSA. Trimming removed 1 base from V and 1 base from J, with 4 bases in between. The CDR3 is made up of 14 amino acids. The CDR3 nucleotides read TGTGCCAGCAGCTTAGGGGGGAACACCGGGGAGCTGTTTTTT. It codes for CASSLGGNTGELFF.

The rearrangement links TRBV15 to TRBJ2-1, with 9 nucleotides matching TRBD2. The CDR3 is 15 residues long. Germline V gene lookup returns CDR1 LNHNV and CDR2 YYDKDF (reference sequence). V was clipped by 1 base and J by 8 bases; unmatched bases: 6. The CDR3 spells CATSRVAGGPDEQFF. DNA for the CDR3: TGTGCCACCAGCAGAGTGGCGGGAGGGCCTGATGAGCAGTTCTTC.

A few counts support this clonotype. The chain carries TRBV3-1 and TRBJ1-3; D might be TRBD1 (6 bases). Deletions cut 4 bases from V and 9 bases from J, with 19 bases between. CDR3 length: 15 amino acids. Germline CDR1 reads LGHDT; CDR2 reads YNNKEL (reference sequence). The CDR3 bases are TGTGCCAGCAGCCCAGGGGTCGCGGGGGTGAGCACCATATATTTT. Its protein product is CASSPGVAGVSTIYF.

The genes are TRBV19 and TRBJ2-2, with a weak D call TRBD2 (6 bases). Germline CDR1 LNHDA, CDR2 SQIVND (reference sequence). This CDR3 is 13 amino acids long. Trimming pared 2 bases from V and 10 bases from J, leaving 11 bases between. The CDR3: CASSIRALAELFF. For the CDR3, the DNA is TGTGCCAGTAGTATAAGGGCACTAGCGGAGCTGTTTTTT.

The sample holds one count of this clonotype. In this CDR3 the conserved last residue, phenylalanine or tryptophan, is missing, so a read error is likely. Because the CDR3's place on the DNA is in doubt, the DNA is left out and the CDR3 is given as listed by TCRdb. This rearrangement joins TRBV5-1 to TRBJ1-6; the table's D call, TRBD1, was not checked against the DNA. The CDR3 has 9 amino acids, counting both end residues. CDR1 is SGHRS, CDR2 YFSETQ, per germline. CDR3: CASSFRTAS.

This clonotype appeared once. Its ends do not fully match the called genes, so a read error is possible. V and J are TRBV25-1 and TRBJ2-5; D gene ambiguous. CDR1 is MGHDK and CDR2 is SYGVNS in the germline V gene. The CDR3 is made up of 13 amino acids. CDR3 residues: CASALSSAETKYF. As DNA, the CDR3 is TGTGCCAGCGCCCTATCGAGCGCGGAGACCAAGTACTTC.

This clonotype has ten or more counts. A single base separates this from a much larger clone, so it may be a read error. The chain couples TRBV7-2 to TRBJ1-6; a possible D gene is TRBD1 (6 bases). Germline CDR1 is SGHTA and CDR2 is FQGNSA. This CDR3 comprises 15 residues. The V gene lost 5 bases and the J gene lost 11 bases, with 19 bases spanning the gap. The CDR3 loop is CASSPMGGAGAPLHF. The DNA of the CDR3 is TGTGCCAGCAGCCCTATGGGGGGGGCTGGGGCACCCCTCCACTTT. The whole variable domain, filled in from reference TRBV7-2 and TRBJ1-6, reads GAGVSQSPSNKVTEKGKDVELRCDPISGHTALYWYRQSLGQGLEFLIYFQGNSAPDKSGLPSDRFSAERTGGSVSTLTIQRTQQEDSAVYLCASSPMGGAGAPLHFGNGTRLTVT.

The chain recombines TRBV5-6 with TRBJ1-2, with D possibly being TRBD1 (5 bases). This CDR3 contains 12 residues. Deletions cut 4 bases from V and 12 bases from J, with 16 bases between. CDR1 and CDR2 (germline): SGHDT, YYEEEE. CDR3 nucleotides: TGTGCCAGCAGCCCGGACATAGTTGGAAACACCTTC. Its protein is CASSPDIVGNTF.

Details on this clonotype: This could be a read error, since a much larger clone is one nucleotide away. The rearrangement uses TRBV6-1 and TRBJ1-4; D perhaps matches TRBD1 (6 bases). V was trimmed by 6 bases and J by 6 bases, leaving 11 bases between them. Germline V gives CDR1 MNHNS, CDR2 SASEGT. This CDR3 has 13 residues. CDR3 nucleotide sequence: TGTGCCAGCAGGGGACATGAGGATGAAAAACTGTTTTTT. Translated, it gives CASRGHEDEKLFF.

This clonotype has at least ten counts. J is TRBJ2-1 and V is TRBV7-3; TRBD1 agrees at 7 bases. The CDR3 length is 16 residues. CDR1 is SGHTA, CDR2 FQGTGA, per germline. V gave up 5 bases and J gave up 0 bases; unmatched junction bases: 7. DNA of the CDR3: TGTGCCAGCAGCCCCCAGGACAGGCTCTCCTACAATGAGCAGTTCTTC. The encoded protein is CASSPQDRLSYNEQFF. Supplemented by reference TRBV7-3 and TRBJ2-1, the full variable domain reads GAGVSQTPSNKVTEKGKYVELRCDPISGHTALYWYRQSLGQGPEFLIYFQGTGAADDSGLPNDRFFAVRPEGSVSTLKIQRTERGDSAVYLCASSPQDRLSYNEQFFGPGTRLTVL.

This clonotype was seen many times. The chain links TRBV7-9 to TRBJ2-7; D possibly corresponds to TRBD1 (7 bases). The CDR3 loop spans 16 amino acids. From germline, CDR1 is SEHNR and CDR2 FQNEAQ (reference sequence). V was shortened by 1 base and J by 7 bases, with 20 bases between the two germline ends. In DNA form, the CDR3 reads TGTGCCAGCAGCTTAGGGCGGACTACCTCAGGGGGAGAGCAGTACTTC. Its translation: CASSLGRTTSGGEQYF.

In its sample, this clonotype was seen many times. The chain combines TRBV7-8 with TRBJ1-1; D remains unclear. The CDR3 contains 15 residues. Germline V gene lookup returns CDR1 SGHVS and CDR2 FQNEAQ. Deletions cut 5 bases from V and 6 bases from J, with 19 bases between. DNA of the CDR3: TGTGCCAGCAGCCCGAAGGTACTCCTGGGTGCTGAAGCTTTCTTT. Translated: CASSPKVLLGAEAFF. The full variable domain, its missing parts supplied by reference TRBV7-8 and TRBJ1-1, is GAGVSQSPRYKVAKRGQDVALRCDPISGHVSLFWYQQALGQGPEFLTYFQNEAQLDKSGLPSDRFFAERPEGSVSTLKIQRTQQEDSAVYLCASSPKVLLGAEAFFGQGTRLTVV.

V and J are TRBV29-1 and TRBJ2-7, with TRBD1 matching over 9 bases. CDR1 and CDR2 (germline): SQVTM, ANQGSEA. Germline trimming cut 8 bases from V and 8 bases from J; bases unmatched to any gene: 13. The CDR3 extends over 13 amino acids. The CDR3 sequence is CSSQGQGAFKQYF. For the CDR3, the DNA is TGCAGCAGTCAGGGACAGGGAGCTTTCAAGCAGTACTTC.

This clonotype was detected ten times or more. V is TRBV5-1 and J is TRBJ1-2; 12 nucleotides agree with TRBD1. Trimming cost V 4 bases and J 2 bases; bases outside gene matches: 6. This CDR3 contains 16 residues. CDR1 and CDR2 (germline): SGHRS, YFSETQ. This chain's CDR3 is CASSLGTGGANYGYTF. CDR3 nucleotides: TGCGCCAGCAGCCTCGGGACAGGGGGCGCGAACTATGGCTACACCTTC.

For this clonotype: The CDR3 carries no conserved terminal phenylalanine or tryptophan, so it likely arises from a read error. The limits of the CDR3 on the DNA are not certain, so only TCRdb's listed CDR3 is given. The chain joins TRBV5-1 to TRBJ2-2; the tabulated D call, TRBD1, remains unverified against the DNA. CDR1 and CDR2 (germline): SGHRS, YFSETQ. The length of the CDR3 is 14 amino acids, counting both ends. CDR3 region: CATCEQGSTGELFS.

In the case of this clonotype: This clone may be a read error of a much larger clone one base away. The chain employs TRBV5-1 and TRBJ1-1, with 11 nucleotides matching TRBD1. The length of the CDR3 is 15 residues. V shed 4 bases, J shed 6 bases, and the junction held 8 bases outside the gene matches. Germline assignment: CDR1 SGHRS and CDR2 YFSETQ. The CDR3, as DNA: TGCGCCAGCAGCGCCGGGGGACAGGGGGTCCCTGAAGCTTTCTTT. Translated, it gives CASSAGGQGVPEAFF.

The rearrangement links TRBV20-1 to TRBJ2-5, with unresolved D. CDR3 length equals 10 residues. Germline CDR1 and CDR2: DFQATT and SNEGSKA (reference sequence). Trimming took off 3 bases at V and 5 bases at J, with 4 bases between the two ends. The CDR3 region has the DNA TGCAGTGCTAGTGGGGAGACCCAGTACTTC. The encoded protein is CSASGETQYF.

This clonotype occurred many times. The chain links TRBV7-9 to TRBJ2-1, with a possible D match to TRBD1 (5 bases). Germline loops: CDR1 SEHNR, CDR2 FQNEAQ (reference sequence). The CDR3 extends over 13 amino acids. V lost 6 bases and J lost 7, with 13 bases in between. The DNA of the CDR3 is TGTGCCAGCAGTCAAGACAGCCCGAATGAGCAGTTCTTC. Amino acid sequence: CASSQDSPNEQFF.

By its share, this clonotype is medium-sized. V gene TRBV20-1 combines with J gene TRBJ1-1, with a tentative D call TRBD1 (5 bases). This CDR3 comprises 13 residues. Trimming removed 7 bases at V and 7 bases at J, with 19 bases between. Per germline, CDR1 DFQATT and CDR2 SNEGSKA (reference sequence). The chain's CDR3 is CSVFDSSRFEAFF. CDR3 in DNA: TGCAGTGTTTTTGACAGCAGCCGATTTGAAGCTTTCTTT.